This passage covers 30 T cell receptor beta chains from one sample sequenced in a study of cytomegalovirus exposure and HLA in healthy donors. The PCR employed 60 Vbeta primers together with 13 Jbeta primers. Assay used: immunoSEQ multiplex PCR; TCRdb lists only in-frame clones, some missing. Its listing shows 150,000 or so clones. The sample comprised PBMCs. These receptors were obtained from a woman aged 35 to 49 in good health and CMV-seropositive.

The chain recombines TRBV7-2 with TRBJ2-1; 8 positions match TRBD2. The length of the CDR3 is 17 residues. J was trimmed by 4 bases and V by 5 bases; bases with no gene match: 13. CDR1 is SGHTA, CDR2 FQGNSA, per germline. The CDR3 sequence: CASSELAGSLTYNEQFF. CDR3 coding DNA: TGTGCCAGCAGCGAGCTAGCGGGCTCCCTGACATACAATGAGCAGTTCTTC.

This rearrangement joins TRBV6-4 to TRBJ1-2; 7 bases match TRBD1. The CDR3 covers 15 residues. V lost 5 bases and J lost 2; bases outside the gene matches: 8. The germline gives CDR1 MRHNA, CDR2 SNTAGT. Written as DNA, the CDR3 is TGTGCCAGCAGTTTACAGGGGAAAGGGAACTATGGCTACACCTTC. It translates to CASSLQGKGNYGYTF.

The V call is TRBV7-9, the J call TRBJ2-5; 7 bases fit TRBD1. Germline V CDR1 and CDR2: SEHNR, FQNEAQ (reference sequence). V lost 1 base, J lost 6 bases, and 8 bases stayed unmatched. CDR3 length: 15 amino acids. DNA of the CDR3: TGTGCCAGCAGCTTAGGGCCTGACAGGGAAAAGACCCAGTACTTC. Residues: CASSLGPDREKTQYF.

V and J are TRBV19 and TRBJ2-7; weak D call: TRBD1 (6 bases). The germline V gene encodes CDR1 LNHDA and CDR2 SQIVND (reference sequence). The CDR3 spans 12 residues. The V and J ends lost 10 bases and 3 bases respectively, with 13 bases between them. CDR3 sequence reads: CAIPGAGYEQYF. CDR3 DNA: TGTGCCATTCCAGGGGCCGGCTACGAGCAGTACTTC.

This chain links TRBV19 with TRBJ2-5; 9 bases are a match to TRBD1. The better agreement between TRBJ2-7 and the DNA end casts doubt on the J call. The CDR3 covers 15 residues. Germline-derived CDR1 and CDR2 are LNHDA and SQIVND (reference sequence). The CDR3 is CASSIYTGGAYEQYF. The CDR3 DNA sequence: TGTGCCAGTAGTATTTACACAGGGGGCGCTTACGAGCAGTACTTC.

The chain links TRBV7-8 to TRBJ2-5; D is possibly TRBD1 (6 bases). The CDR3 runs to 13 residues. Germline CDR1 is SGHVS and CDR2 is FQNEAQ. Trimming pared 4 bases from V and 6 bases from J, leaving 12 bases between. CDR3 region: CASSSQGLQTQYF. DNA of the CDR3: TGTGCCAGCAGCTCGCAGGGGTTGCAGACCCAGTACTTC.

The chain combines TRBV5-1 with TRBJ1-4; a weak D match, TRBD1 (5 bases). Trimming took off 5 bases at V and 5 bases at J, with 16 bases between the two ends. The CDR3 extends over 15 amino acids. Germline-derived CDR1 and CDR2 are SGHRS and YFSETQ. The CDR3 DNA follows: TGCGCCAGCAGATGGGGCGGGACGGAAAATGAAAAACTGTTTTTT. Its protein product is CASRWGGTENEKLFF. Using reference TRBV5-1 and TRBJ1-4 for the parts outside the CDR3, the full variable domain is KAGVTQTPRYLIKTRGQQVTLSCSPISGHRSVSWYQQTPGQGLQFLFEYFSETQRNKGNFPGRFSGRQFSNSRSEMNVSTLELGDSALYLCASRWGGTENEKLFFGSGTQLSVL.

The rearrangement uses TRBV6-1 and TRBJ1-3; D is ambiguous. Germline assignment: CDR1 MNHNS and CDR2 SASEGT. The CDR3 has 15 amino acids. V was trimmed by 8 bases and J by 0 bases, leaving 14 bases between them. The DNA for the CDR3 is TGTGCCAGCGGAACATCCGACTACTCTGGAAACACCATATATTTT. Translating gives CASGTSDYSGNTIYF.

This chain uses TRBV21-1 with TRBJ1-2; the D call in the table, TRBD1, was not verified against the DNA. TRBV21-1 constitutes a pseudogene. The CDR3 extends over 13 amino acids. CDR3 nucleotide sequence: TGTGCCAGCAGCAAGTCCAGGGGGGCAGGCTACACCTTC. Translation: CASSKSRGAGYTF.

V gene TRBV5-4 combines with J gene TRBJ2-2, with 8 bases aligning to TRBD1. The V gene's germline CDR1 is SGHNT and CDR2 YYREEE (reference sequence). The trim removed 4 bases at V and 5 bases at J, leaving 10 bases unmatched. The CDR3 contains 16 residues. For the CDR3, the DNA is TGTGCCAGCAGCCTGCAGGGGGCAGGTAGGACCGGGGAGCTGTTTTTT. Translating gives CASSLQGAGRTGELFF.

The chain carries TRBV7-2 and TRBJ2-6, with D hard to call. Germline V gives CDR1 SGHTA, CDR2 FQGNSA. CDR3 length: 16 residues. Between the trimmed V and J ends, which lost 1 base and 1 base, there was a span of 8 bases. The CDR3 DNA reads TGTGCCAGCAGCTTAGGGAGCAGTTCTGGGGCCAACGTCCTGACTTTC. Translated, it gives CASSLGSSSGANVLTF.

The chain carries TRBV11-2 and TRBJ2-2; 8 nucleotides match TRBD1. CDR1 and CDR2 from the germline V gene are SGHAT and FQNNGV. The CDR3 sequence is 15 residues long. Unmatched junction bases numbered 1, after V lost 3 bases and J lost 1 base. CDR3 sequence: CASSFGTGNTGELFF. CDR3 in DNA: TGTGCCAGCAGCTTCGGGACAGGGAACACCGGGGAGCTGTTTTTT.

The gene calls are TRBV7-2 and TRBJ2-5; 7 positions match TRBD2. The DNA end is more similar to TRBJ2-7, so the J call may be wrong. The CDR3 has 16 residues. Germline V CDR1 and CDR2: SGHTA, FQGNSA. The CDR3: CASSLVSGGGIYEQYF. The CDR3 coding sequence is TGTGCCAGCAGCTTAGTATCGGGGGGAGGCATCTACGAGCAGTACTTC.

Comment on this clone: Within the sample, other DNA sequences also encode this same CDR3. The CDR3 sequence is CASSLGGHSGNTIYF. CDR3 coding DNA: TGTGCCAGCAGCTTAGGTGGACACTCTGGAAACACCATATATTTT. The V and J genes are TRBV7-2 and TRBJ1-3, with D maybe TRBD1 (5 bases). The CDR3 loop spans 15 amino acids. Deletions cut 1 base from V and 0 bases from J, with 7 bases between. Germline V lookup: CDR1 SGHTA, CDR2 FQGNSA.

The genes are TRBV19 and TRBJ1-1; TRBD1 matches at 8 bases. Germline V gene lookup returns CDR1 LNHDA and CDR2 SQIVND (reference sequence). V shed 10 bases and J 4 bases; nucleotides not matched to a gene: 14. This CDR3 region has 15 residues. The CDR3 protein is CATNGDGQGSTEAFF. The CDR3 DNA follows: TGTGCCACGAATGGGGACGGACAGGGTAGCACTGAAGCTTTCTTT.

The rearrangement links TRBV2 to TRBJ2-5, with 11 bases aligning to TRBD2. Per germline, CDR1 SNHLY and CDR2 FYNNEI. This CDR3 has 16 amino acids. V lost 3 bases to trimming and J lost 4 bases; unmatched junction nucleotides: 7. CDR3 residues: CASSDLSGRARETQYF. As DNA, the CDR3 is TGTGCCAGCAGTGATCTTAGCGGGAGGGCCCGAGAGACCCAGTACTTC.

J is TRBJ2-5 and V is TRBV7-2; 9 positions match TRBD1. From germline, CDR1 is SGHTA and CDR2 FQGNSA. J lost 3 bases, V lost 5 bases, and 4 bases had no gene match. There are 14 residues in the CDR3. CDR3 in amino acids: CASSRGTGKETQYF. The DNA for the CDR3 is TGTGCCAGCAGCCGGGGGACAGGGAAAGAGACCCAGTACTTC.

V and J are TRBV5-4 and TRBJ1-5; no definite D call. This CDR3 has 17 amino acids. Germline loops: CDR1 SGHNT, CDR2 YYREEE (reference sequence). V was cut by 6 bases and J by 2 bases, with 21 bases left in between. Written as DNA, the CDR3 is TGTGCCAGCATCCCCCCCAGGAGGGTGACGGGCAATCAGCCCCAGCATTTT. Protein sequence: CASIPPRRVTGNQPQHF.

The chain recombines TRBV6-6 with TRBJ2-7; D is perhaps TRBD2 (6 bases). Germline V lookup: CDR1 MNHNY, CDR2 SVGAGI (reference sequence). The CDR3 has 12 amino acids. V lost 4 bases, J lost 6 bases, and 10 bases lay in between. The CDR3 DNA sequence: TGTGCCAGCAGTTTTGAGGGACTCGAGCAGTACTTC. It specifies CASSFEGLEQYF.

The V call is TRBV6-1, the J call TRBJ1-5; unclear D gene. Trimming removed 6 bases at V and 6 bases at J, with 9 bases between. Germline V gives CDR1 MNHNS, CDR2 SASEGT. The CDR3 runs to 12 residues. CDR3 bases: TGTGCCAGCAGGGAGCGCCTTCAGCCCCAGCATTTT. Its translation is CASRERLQPQHF.

The CDR3 region has the DNA TGTGCCAGCAGCGCCCCTCCCAGGGGGCTCGACGAGCAGTACTTC. This sequence encodes CASSAPPRGLDEQYF. The V call is TRBV7-9, the J call TRBJ2-7; the match to TRBD1 covers 8 bases. V shed 5 bases, J shed 5 bases, and the junction held 11 bases outside the gene matches. This CDR3 has 15 residues. The germline CDR1 and CDR2 sequences are SEHNR and FQNEAQ (reference sequence).

The chain is built from TRBV5-1 and TRBJ2-1, with 7 bases that match TRBD1. CDR1 SGHRS and CDR2 YFSETQ come from the germline V gene. CDR3 length: 14 residues. Germline trimming cut 4 bases from V and 4 bases from J; bases unmatched to any gene: 5. The CDR3 region is CASSLTGPYNEQFF. CDR3 nucleotide sequence: TGCGCCAGCAGCCTGACAGGGCCATACAATGAGCAGTTCTTC.

The chain couples TRBV27 to TRBJ2-1; 9 bases are shared with TRBD2. CDR1 is MNHEY and CDR2 is SMNVEV in the germline V gene (reference sequence). The CDR3 covers 14 residues. J was trimmed by 6 bases and V by 2 bases; bases with no gene match: 2. The CDR3 here is CASSLTSGFNEQFF. The DNA for the CDR3 is TGTGCCAGCAGTTTAACTAGCGGGTTCAATGAGCAGTTCTTC.

The chain links TRBV4-3 to TRBJ2-5, with TRBD2 as a possible D gene (6 bases). This CDR3 comprises 15 residues. The germline gives CDR1 LGHNA, CDR2 YSLEER. The V end lost 0 bases, the J end lost 2 bases, and 10 bases lay between the germline ends. CDR3 protein: CASSQDPGVQETQYF. CDR3 bases: TGCGCCAGCAGCCAAGATCCGGGGGTTCAAGAGACCCAGTACTTC.

The chain joins TRBV6-5 to TRBJ1-1; D is ambiguous. Germline V gene sequence: CDR1 MNHEY, CDR2 SVGAGI. CDR3 length equals 13 residues. The V and J ends lost 2 bases and 2 bases respectively, with 6 bases between them. The CDR3 DNA sequence: TGTGCCAGCAGTTACGAGGTCAACACTGAAGCTTTCTTT. Protein: CASSYEVNTEAFF.

The genes are TRBV7-9 and TRBJ1-1; tentative D call: TRBD1 (6 bases). The V gene lost 9 bases and the J gene lost 3 bases, with 29 bases spanning the gap. The CDR3 sequence is 18 residues long. The germline CDR1 and CDR2 sequences are SEHNR and FQNEAQ (reference sequence). The chain's CDR3 is CASIMGASGVGRYTEAFF. CDR3 in DNA: TGTGCCAGTATTATGGGGGCTTCGGGTGTCGGCCGGTACACTGAAGCTTTCTTT.

This chain links TRBV6-6 with TRBJ1-1, with 9 bases that match TRBD1. Unmatched junction bases numbered 4, after V lost 5 bases and J lost 3 bases. Germline CDR1 reads MNHNY; CDR2 reads SVGAGI (reference sequence). There are 14 residues in the CDR3. The CDR3 nucleotides read TGTGCCAGCAGTCTTGACAGGGGGTACACTGAAGCTTTCTTT. This translates into CASSLDRGYTEAFF.

The chain couples TRBV7-3 to TRBJ1-1; 9 bases map to TRBD1. This CDR3 region has 13 residues. With 4 bases clipped from V and 6 bases from J, the junction kept 3 bases outside the gene matches. CDR1 is SGHTA and CDR2 is FQGTGA in the germline V gene. Here the CDR3 reads CASSWTGDSEAFF. CDR3 in DNA: TGTGCCAGCAGCTGGACAGGGGACTCTGAAGCTTTCTTT.

The chain recombines TRBV30 with TRBJ2-7; TRBD1 agrees at 10 bases. The CDR3 has 13 amino acids. The V and J ends lost 5 bases and 9 bases, in that order; junction bases with no gene match: 10. The germline CDR1 and CDR2 sequences are GTSNPN and SVGIG (reference sequence). CDR3 nucleotide sequence: TGTGCCTGGCTTAAAGACAGGGGGCCTCGGCAGTACTTC. Amino acids: CAWLKDRGPRQYF.

The gene calls are TRBV6-5 and TRBJ2-7, with 8 bases aligning to TRBD1. V shed 7 bases, J shed 0 bases, and the junction held 5 bases outside the gene matches. Germline assignment: CDR1 MNHEY and CDR2 SVGAGI. CDR3 length: 14 residues. The CDR3 loop is CASTPDRGSYEQYF. For the CDR3, the DNA is TGTGCCAGCACCCCTGACAGGGGCTCCTACGAGCAGTACTTC.